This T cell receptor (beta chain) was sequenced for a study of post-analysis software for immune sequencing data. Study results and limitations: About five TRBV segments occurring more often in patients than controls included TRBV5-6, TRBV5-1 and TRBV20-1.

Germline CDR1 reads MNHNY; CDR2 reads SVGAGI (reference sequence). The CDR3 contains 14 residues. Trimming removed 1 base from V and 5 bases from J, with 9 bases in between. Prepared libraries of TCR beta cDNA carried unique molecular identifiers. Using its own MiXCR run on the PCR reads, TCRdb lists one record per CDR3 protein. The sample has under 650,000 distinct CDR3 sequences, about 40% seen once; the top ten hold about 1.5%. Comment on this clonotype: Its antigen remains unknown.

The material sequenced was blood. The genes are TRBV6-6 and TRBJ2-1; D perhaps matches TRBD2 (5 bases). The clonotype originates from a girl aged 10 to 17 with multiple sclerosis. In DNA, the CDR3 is TGTGCCAGCAGTTACTACGGGGTAAACAATGAGCAGTTCTTC. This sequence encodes CASSYYGVNNEQFF.